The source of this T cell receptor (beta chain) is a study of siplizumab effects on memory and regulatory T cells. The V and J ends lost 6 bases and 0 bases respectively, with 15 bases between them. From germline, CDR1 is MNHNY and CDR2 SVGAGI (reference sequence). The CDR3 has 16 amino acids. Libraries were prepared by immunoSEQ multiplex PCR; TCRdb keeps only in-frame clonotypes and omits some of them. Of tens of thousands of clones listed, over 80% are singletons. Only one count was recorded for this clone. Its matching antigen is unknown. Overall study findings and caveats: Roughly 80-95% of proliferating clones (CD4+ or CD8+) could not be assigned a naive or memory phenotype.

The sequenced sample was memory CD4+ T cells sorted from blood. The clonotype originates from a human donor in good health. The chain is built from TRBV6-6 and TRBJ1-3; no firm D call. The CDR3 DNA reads TGTGCCAGCAGCAGAGGGTTAAGCACCTCTGGAAACACCATATATTTT. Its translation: CASSRGLSTSGNTIYF.